The sequence of this T cell receptor beta chain was determined in a study of T cell responses to AZD1222 COVID-19 vaccine (dated by TCRdb to about 2021). For context, the study as a whole: TCR sequencing covered fewer than 250 trial participants: 200 to 210 given two doses of AZD1222 and about 26 given two doses of MenACWY control vaccine. Trial participants were enrolled into age subgroups of 18-55, 56-69 and 70-plus years, which contained about 150, 27 and 61 TCR-sequenced participants, respectively.

Study-wide findings and limitations: Most participants were white British and females outnumbered males, and the authors suggested that clonal diversity may have been underestimated. Because no day 14 peak-response samples were available, the repertoires could be characterized only after the peak T cell response. In the small 56-69-year group, the increase in depth fell short of significance, most likely because of low power. The vaccine-associated CD4 TCRs covered the entire spike protein, and the dominant responses fell in regions 160-218 and 743-854. Nearly half of unique spike-specific TCRs reportedly recognized epitopes outside regions mutated in the B.1.351 and B.1.1.7 variants. Only five or six AZD1222 recipients were SARS-CoV-2 seropositive at baseline, limiting conclusions about previously exposed vaccinees. A significant rise in spike-specific TCR breadth and depth was observed after two AZD1222 doses relative to day 0 and relative to MenACWY recipients.

The CDR3 regions of human TCRbeta chains were analyzed by immunosequencing. Concerning the study's data processing: Repertoire TCRs were checked for matches against a reference library of SARS-CoV-2-specific TCRs that had been generated using the MIRA antigen-specificity platform. Breadth meant the fraction of unique TCRs that were SARS-CoV-2-associated, whereas depth meant the fraction of total T cells that were SARS-CoV-2-associated. Using the MIRA data, each spike-specific TCR was mapped to the spike region that the TCR reacts to and placed in a CD4 or CD8 class. Log10-transformed breadth and depth values were compared by one-way ANOVA with Sidak's multiple comparisons tests. Here the immuneACCESS table is served through TCRdb, limited to in-frame sequences with V and J called. Missing clones are a known gap in these copies; in checked studies unresolved V genes cover under half, and the rest lacks a known reason. V, J and clone size were drawn from that table, and D and trimming were deduced from the DNA. The sample table lists 110,000 to 150,000 clones, 85% to 90% of them with a count of one. Together, the top ten hold approximately 3% of the sample.

The time point label for this specimen denotes: about 28 days (+/-7) after the second vaccine dose. AZD1222 recipients given second doses at about 4 weeks or at about 12 weeks were pooled, since spike-specific TCR depth and breadth were not found to differ between the two schedules. The vaccinee samples were drawn from two UK trials, COV001 and COV002, one of which was a single-blind randomized controlled phase 2/3 trial testing AZD1222 (ChAdOx1 nCoV-19) in healthy adults. For TCRbeta chain sequencing, PBMC samples from trial participants were taken at day 0 and at day 28 after the second dose. Details on this clone: This receptor's antigen is unknown. No much larger clone exists at a distance of one base, and base qualities are not known.

Reading from cysteine to phenylalanine, the CDR3 counts 16 amino acids. The read is trimmed to its CDR3 DNA, 48 bases read in frame from base 1. Looking up the germline V gene yields CDR1 SGHTA and CDR2 FQGNSA. The trim is 1 base for V and 1 base for J, with a gap of 11 bases between the germline ends. The chain is made from TRBV7-2 and TRBJ1-5; TRBD1 could be the D gene, as 6 bases match. The sequence was obtained from an adult who received the AZD1222 COVID-19 vaccine. This specimen consisted of peripheral blood, obtained 28 days after the second AZD1222 dose. CDR3 sequence: CASSLVSGTSNQPQHF. Here is the DNA: TGTGCCAGCAGCTTAGTCTCTGGGACAAGCAATCAGCCCCAGCATTTT.